This record covers a single T cell receptor (beta chain). V was clipped by 4 bases and J by 2 bases; unmatched bases: 12. Germline loops: CDR1 GTSNPN, CDR2 SVGIG (reference sequence). This CDR3 contains 17 residues. This sample stems from a study of blood T cell repertoires in COVID-19. Study details: The United States, Italy and Spain were the sources of the acute and convalescent COVID-19 samples. PBMCs, B-cell-depleted T cells, or T cells were the source of the cDNA or gDNA that made up the material.

Measured with immunoSEQ multiplex PCR; TCRdb has only the in-frame clones, and not every one. The profile shows tens of thousands of clones, around 89% of them singletons. Participants came from about two dozen US areas, aged about 18 to 89 years. Participants' reported clinical history set cohort assignment. The chain links TRBV30 to TRBJ2-4; TRBD1 matches 9 bases. The sequence was obtained from a woman aged 45-60 years with acute COVID-19. The sample taken for sequencing was PBMCs or T cells enriched from blood (not recorded which). The CDR3 DNA sequence: TGTGCCTGGACTCGCCCAACAGGGGGCGCGTCCAAAAACATTCAGTACTTC. It yields the protein CAWTRPTGGASKNIQYF.